This T cell receptor (beta chain) stems from a study of OX40 agonist ivuxolimab in advanced cancers. As for the study in general: Patients received ivuxolimab, an agonistic anti-OX40 (CD134) antibody. Six ivuxolimab dose levels, 0.01 to 10 mg/kg, were given intravenously every 2 weeks. Patients in dose escalation had liver, melanoma, kidney or head and neck cancers.

This CDR3 is 14 amino acids long. CDR1 and CDR2 (germline): LNHDA, SQIVND (reference sequence). V shed 6 bases and J 7 bases; nucleotides not matched to a gene: 6. The cohort excluded patients with autoimmune disease history or systemic immunosuppression. Some clones are missing from TCRdb's copy, which holds only in-frame ones; the method was immunoSEQ multiplex PCR. This sample has roughly 76,000 clones; 75% to 85% occur once, and the top ten carry around 1.1%. The clonotype originates from an adult with an advanced solid tumor such as melanoma, head and neck, liver or kidney cancer. Sequences were derived from CD4+ or CD8+ T cells sorted from blood, sampled in a trial of the OX40 agonist ivuxolimab. V gene TRBV19 combines with J gene TRBJ2-2; 9 nucleotides match TRBD1. The CDR3 sequence: CASSLQGAFGELFF. The CDR3 nucleotides read TGTGCCAGTAGCCTACAGGGGGCGTTCGGGGAGCTGTTTTTT.